This T cell receptor (beta chain) was obtained from a study of cytomegalovirus exposure and HLA in healthy donors. Per germline, CDR1 MNHEY and CDR2 SVGAGI. CDR3 length: 15 residues. Trimming at V came to 1 base and at J to 2 bases, leaving 1 base not matched to a gene. Notes on the study in general: The authors listed 164 TCR beta chains as cytomegalovirus-associated. Clusters of TCRs from the first cohort tended to co-occur in the 120 or so validation repertoires (as a later analysis found). Most sequenced TCRs were rare (though some public TCRs occurred in many donors). High sensitivity and specificity were reportedly achieved when the classifier diagnosed cytomegalovirus status.

This clone was observed a single time. Its cognate antigen is unknown. Clones were read by immunoSEQ multiplex PCR, and TCRdb kept only the in-frame ones, dropping some. The sample contains about 200,000 clones, 70% to 90% of which appear only once. Sequencing was carried out using PBMCs. This TCR was sampled from a woman between 18 and 29 years old in good health and CMV-seronegative. The chain has TRBV6-5 and TRBJ2-1; 8 nucleotides match TRBD2. The chain's CDR3 is CASSYLAGPYNEQFF. The CDR3 DNA follows: TGTGCCAGCAGTTACTTAGCGGGACCCTACAATGAGCAGTTCTTC.